The subject of this entry is one T cell receptor (beta chain). Its antigen is not known. This entry belongs to a study of shared clonotypes between healthy human individuals. Study information: Contributing individuals were a couple of females and a few males aged 18 to 49.

Study-level results: Clonotype sharing among donors was expected to depend on sequencing depth.

Donors comprised only Caucasian adults living in Nashville, Tennessee. The table came from immunoSEQ multiplex PCR; TCRdb's copy has only in-frame clones and leaves some out. In the table there are about 2.4 million clones, roughly 93% of which are singletons. V was shortened by 3 bases and J by 11 bases, with 17 bases between the two germline ends. The CDR3 has 13 residues. Germline lookup yields CDR1 GTSNPN and CDR2 SVGIG (reference sequence). The gene calls are TRBV30 and TRBJ1-5, with D possibly being TRBD1 (5 bases). Material for sequencing was naive CD4+ T cells from PBMCs. This sample's subset: CD45RA+ positively selected. This receptor was taken from a man aged 18 to 29 in good health. Some clones in this sample may be carry-over from other donors' samples. CDR3 in amino acids: CAWSRGSQRSQHF. CDR3 in DNA: TGTGCCTGGAGCCGGGGCTCTCAGAGGTCCCAGCATTTT.